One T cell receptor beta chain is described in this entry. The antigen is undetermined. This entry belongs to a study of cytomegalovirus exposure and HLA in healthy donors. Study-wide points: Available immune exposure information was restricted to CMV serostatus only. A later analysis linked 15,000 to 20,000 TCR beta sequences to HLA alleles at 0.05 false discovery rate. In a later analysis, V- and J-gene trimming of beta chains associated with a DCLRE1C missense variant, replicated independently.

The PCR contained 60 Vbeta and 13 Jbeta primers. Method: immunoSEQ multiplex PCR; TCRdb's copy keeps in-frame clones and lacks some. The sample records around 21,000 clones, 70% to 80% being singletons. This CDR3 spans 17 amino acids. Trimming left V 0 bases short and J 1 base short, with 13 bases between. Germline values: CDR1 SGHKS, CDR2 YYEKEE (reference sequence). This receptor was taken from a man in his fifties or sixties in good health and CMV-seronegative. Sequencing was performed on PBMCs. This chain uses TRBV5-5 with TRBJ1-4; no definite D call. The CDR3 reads CASSLDIQWRTNEKLFF. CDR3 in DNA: TGTGCCAGCAGCTTGGACATCCAATGGAGAACTAATGAAAAACTGTTTTTT.